This T cell receptor (beta chain) was observed in a study of control samples from healthy donors and cancer patients. Sequencing used immunoSEQ multiplex PCR; TCRdb keeps in-frame clones, though not all of them. The sample has some 130,000 clones; 80% to 95% are singletons. Trimming took off 4 bases at V and 0 bases at J, with 10 bases between the two ends. The CDR3 runs 16 residues. In germline, CDR1 is SGHVS, CDR2 FQNEAQ. This clonotype was obtained from a man younger than 30 in good health. This chain connects TRBV7-8 to TRBJ1-6; D remains ambiguous. Source material: blood. Here the CDR3 reads CASSSREASYNSPLHF. The DNA of the CDR3 is TGTGCCAGCAGCTCCCGGGAAGCCTCCTATAATTCACCCCTCCACTTT. Full variable domain (rest looked up from reference TRBV7-8 and TRBJ1-6): GAGVSQSPRYKVAKRGQDVALRCDPISGHVSLFWYQQALGQGPEFLTYFQNEAQLDKSGLPSDRFFAERPEGSVSTLKIQRTQQEDSAVYLCASSSREASYNSPLHFGNGTRLTVT.